These T cell receptor beta chains were read from a single sample in a study of blood T cell repertoires in COVID-19. The table came from immunoSEQ multiplex PCR; TCRdb's copy has only in-frame clones and leaves some out. The data show around 130,000 clones, with 85% to 90% seen just once and about 2% held by the top ten. The sample was peripheral blood. The receptors derive from a man between 65 and 85 years old with active COVID-19. The CDR3 runs from the conserved cysteine through the conserved F or W.

V	J	CDR3
TRBV6-6	TRBJ2-7	CASSYEAFYEQYF
TRBV7-3	TRBJ1-1	CASSFQGRTEAFF
TRBV7-2	TRBJ2-3	CASSPAGGPRTDTQYF
TRBV7-9	TRBJ2-7	CASSLSGYEQYF
TRBV28	TRBJ2-7	CASSRPTGNSYEQYF
TRBV25-1	TRBJ2-6	CASRPGQGAPGANVLTF
TRBV9	TRBJ2-2	CASSVSGTGVNGELFF
TRBV28	TRBJ2-4	CASSRLAEAKNIQYF
TRBV18	TRBJ2-5	CASSQGRQETQYF
TRBV5-1	TRBJ2-7	CASRRGREWNEQYF
TRBV7-3	TRBJ2-3	CASSALGGGGGTDTQYF
TRBV6-5	TRBJ2-7	CASSGLAGGSEQYF
TRBV7-9	TRBJ2-6	CASSSGQGSGANVLTF
TRBV27	TRBJ2-1	CASTRGGRGSYNEQFF
TRBV24-1	TRBJ2-7	CATSDSGTGRYEQYF
TRBV15	TRBJ2-5	CATSRPGETQYF
TRBV27	TRBJ2-7	CASSPREGTTYEQYF
TRBV9	TRBJ2-7	CASSVGHRDEQYF
TRBV5-1	TRBJ2-7	CASSLKRDLSYEQYF
TRBV2	TRBJ2-3	CASRRTSGSGKTDTQYF
TRBV7-2	TRBJ2-1	CASSPGTSGRRANEQFF
TRBV28	TRBJ2-7	CASSSPKRGTYEQYF
TRBV5-1	TRBJ2-3	CASSPNTGGATDTQYF
TRBV27	TRBJ2-1	CASSPDRGEQFF
TRBV7-2	TRBJ2-7	CAGGGPRRGEQYF
TRBV4-1	TRBJ2-1	CASSHRVVGYNEQFF
TRBV6-5	TRBJ2-7	CASRLRQGPYEQYF
TRBV3-1/TRBV3-2	TRBJ1-2	CASSHLTGNYGYTF
TRBV9	TRBJ2-1	CASSRRNPNEQFF
TRBV5-4	TRBJ1-6	CASKDRGNSPLHF
TRBV18	TRBJ2-1	CASSPGSPYNEQFF
TRBV3-1/TRBV3-2	TRBJ2-1	CASSSQAGSYNEQFF
TRBV6-2/TRBV6-3	TRBJ2-7	CASSSSLVPHEQYF
TRBV7-9	TRBJ2-5	CASSPRGVTSGRKETQYF
TRBV29-1	TRBJ1-1	CSANRGLNTEAFF
TRBV9	TRBJ2-7	CASSVVGASGLPAYEQYF
TRBV2	TRBJ1-5	CASRMDRGQIQPQHF
TRBV3-1/TRBV3-2	TRBJ2-7	CASSTRGIYEQYF
TRBV6-5	TRBJ2-3	CASGKQSTDTQYF
TRBV11-2	TRBJ1-1	CASSLGELNTEAFF
TRBV6-1	TRBJ2-1	CASSELREKFF
TRBV11-1	TRBJ2-7	CASTAAGSPYSYEQYF
TRBV5-4	TRBJ2-1	CASSLAESYNEQFF
TRBV29-1	TRBJ2-1	CSVSPTQTSGRKNEQFF
TRBV6-2/TRBV6-3	TRBJ1-2	CASSNTGTVRGYTF
TRBV7-3	TRBJ2-5	CASSLGSGREETQYF
TRBV3-1/TRBV3-2	TRBJ2-5	CASSAGTSVETQYF